The entry that follows covers one T cell receptor (beta chain) sequence. Its antigen remains unidentified. This entry comes from a study of CD4 T cells in relation to SARS-CoV-2 and coronaviruses. About the study: TCR beta CDR3s were sequenced after roughly ten-day antigen culture of PBMCs.

The repertoire was sequenced with immunoSEQ multiplex PCR; TCRdb's copy has only in-frame clones and lacks some. This sample carries about 36,000 clones, roughly 80% of them seen once, and the ten largest clones take more than 6%. Points from the study as a whole: Culture-expanded clones reflect memory recall rather than primary priming during culture.

Trimming removed 4 bases from V and 6 bases from J; junction bases left unmatched: 13. The germline gives CDR1 SGHNT, CDR2 YYREEE (reference sequence). The CDR3 spans 15 residues. This chain connects TRBV5-4 to TRBJ2-7; 7 bases fit TRBD1. This clonotype was obtained from an adult with COVID-19. Material: naive CD4+ T cells from PBMCs, cultured in vitro. Regarding subset: naive CD4+ T cells isolated by negative enrichment. The CDR3 loop reads CASSEPPGTVSEQYF. The CDR3 DNA is TGTGCCAGCAGCGAACCCCCCGGGACAGTTAGCGAGCAGTACTTC.